The 18 T cell receptor beta chains reported below all come from one sample, sequenced in a study of regulatory T cells in long-lasting Graves disease. The sample's time point: newly diagnosed GD, antithyroid drugs for less than 3 months. PBMC-derived RNA was used for the TCR library. Arm-PCR of CDR3 regions and iRepertoire HTBI primers were the basis on which TCR beta libraries were built. TCRdb processed the multiplex PCR reads anew with MiXCR; each CDR3 protein has one entry. The data contain 400,000 to 500,000 distinct CDR3 sequences, 13% to 15% of them singletons. These data were also filed under a second study, of T cells in Graves' hyperthyroidism and ophthalmopathy.

Sequencing was performed on peripheral blood mononuclear cells (PBMCs), taken at new diagnosis, from a patient treated with antithyroid drugs. These receptor sequences come from a woman in her forties or fifties with Graves disease.

Only a few counts were recorded for this clonotype. V usage is TRBV29-1 and J usage is TRBJ2-4; D is possibly TRBD1 (6 bases). The CDR3 totals 13 residues. Germline V gives CDR1 SQVTM, CDR2 ANQGSEA. V lost 6 bases and J 7 bases, leaving 16 bases between the germline ends. CDR3 sequence: CSVETGWDNIQYF. CDR3 sequence (DNA): TGCAGCGTCGAGACAGGTTGGGATAACATTCAGTACTTC. The full variable domain, in which reference TRBV29-1 and TRBJ2-4 provide the parts outside the CDR3, is SAVISQKPSRDICQRGTSLTIQCQVDSQVTMMFWYRQQPGQSLTLIATANQGSEATYESGFVIDKFPISRPNLTFSTLTVSNMSPEDSSIYLCSVETGWDNIQYFGAGTRLSVL.

This clonotype was seen a handful of times. The rearrangement joins TRBV14 to TRBJ2-1; 8 bases map to TRBD2. The V and J ends lost 1 base and 1 base, in that order; junction bases with no gene match: 0. The germline gives CDR1 SGHDN, CDR2 FVKESK. This CDR3 has 15 residues. The DNA for the CDR3 is TGTGCCAGCAGCCAAGTAGCGGGGTCCTACAATGAGCAGTTCTTC. Protein product: CASSQVAGSYNEQFF.

Concerning this clonotype: A much larger clone differs from this one at a single base, so this may be a read error. No conserved phenylalanine or tryptophan is present at the end of the CDR3, so a read error is the likely explanation. The gene calls are TRBV18 and TRBJ2-5; maybe TRBD1 (5 bases). The CDR3 runs 13 residues. The germline V gene has CDR1 KGHSH and CDR2 LQKENI. V lost 0 bases, J lost 4 bases, and 6 bases lay in between. DNA for the CDR3: TGTGCCAGCTCACCACCAGGGGTAGAGACCCAGTACGTC. Encoded protein: CASSPPGVETQYV.

This clonotype was seen many times. The chain has TRBV28 and TRBJ2-7; 7 bases align to TRBD1. There are 17 residues in the CDR3. Trimming cost V 6 bases and J 2 bases; bases outside gene matches: 16. Germline values: CDR1 MDHEN, CDR2 SYDVKM. In DNA form, the CDR3 reads TGTGCCAGCAGCCCGACAGGGCAGGACTTTATCACCTACGAGCAGTACTTC. Amino acids: CASSPTGQDFITYEQYF.

This chain links TRBV6-2 or TRBV6-3 with TRBJ2-5; 12 nucleotides match TRBD2. Losses at the gene ends were 5 bases for V and 3 bases for J; bases not matched to a gene: 4. The V gene's germline CDR1 is MNHEY and CDR2 SVGEGT. This CDR3 has 15 amino acids. The CDR3 DNA sequence: TGTGCCAGCAGTCTGAGACTAGCGGGAGAAGAGACCCAGTACTTC. Protein product: CASSLRLAGEETQYF.

This clonotype has just a few counts. This rearrangement joins TRBV18 to TRBJ2-5; 9 bases match TRBD2. The CDR3 extends over 15 amino acids. CDR1 is KGHSH, CDR2 LQKENI, per germline. V was pared by 7 bases and J by 4 bases, with 10 bases of the junction left unmatched. CDR3 loop: CASLNIAGVRETQYF. CDR3 coding DNA: TGTGCCAGCTTAAATATAGCGGGAGTCCGAGAGACCCAGTACTTC.

This clonotype was found a few times. The chain couples TRBV7-2 to TRBJ2-7, with TRBD2 identical over 8 bases. Germline CDR1 reads SGHTA; CDR2 reads FQGNSA. This CDR3 region has 13 residues. V shed 6 bases, J shed 7 bases, and the junction held 8 bases outside the gene matches. The CDR3 is CASRPRTGGEQYF. The CDR3 DNA sequence: TGTGCCAGCAGACCCCGGACGGGAGGGGAGCAGTACTTC. The complete variable domain, with remaining parts taken from reference TRBV7-2 and TRBJ2-7, reads GAGVSQSPSNKVTEKGKDVELRCDPISGHTALYWYRQSLGQGLEFLIYFQGNSAPDKSGLPSDRFSAERTGGSVSTLTIQRTQQEDSAVYLCASRPRTGGEQYFGPGTRLTVT.

This clonotype has a count of ten or more. The chain's CDR3 is CASSEGQGWETQYF. The CDR3 coding sequence is TGTGCCAGCAGTGAGGGACAGGGATGGGAGACCCAGTACTTC. V gene TRBV28 combines with J gene TRBJ2-5, with 9 positions matching TRBD1. CDR3 length equals 14 residues. Germline CDR1 reads MDHEN; CDR2 reads SYDVKM. V trimming: 5 bases; J trimming: 5 bases; junction bases outside the gene matches: 6.

The sample holds many counts of this clonotype. The chain uses TRBV3-1 and TRBJ2-1; D call uncertain. The germline V and J ends were trimmed by 1 base and 0 bases, with 10 bases remaining between them. The CDR3 covers 16 residues. CDR1 and CDR2 (germline): LGHDT, YNNKEL (reference sequence). The CDR3 here is CASSQVGSSSYNEQFF. DNA for the CDR3: TGTGCCAGCAGCCAAGTGGGCTCGAGCTCCTACAATGAGCAGTTCTTC.

V and J are TRBV13 and TRBJ2-2, with TRBD2 identical over 13 bases. Germline CDR1 PRHDT, CDR2 FYEKMQ (reference sequence). The CDR3 is 18 residues long. J was trimmed by 7 bases and V by 6 bases; bases with no gene match: 14. The CDR3 sequence: CASSLPLRTSGSDGELFF. The CDR3 DNA reads as TGTGCCAGCAGTTTACCACTGCGGACTAGCGGGAGTGACGGGGAGCTGTTTTTT.

This clonotype has only a few counts. The V gene is TRBV6-2 or TRBV6-3, the J gene TRBJ2-7, with 10 bases that match TRBD1. The CDR3 runs 15 residues. V dropped 5 bases and J dropped 4; count of bases not matched to a gene: 8. Germline V gene data show CDR1 as MNHEY and CDR2 as SVGEGT. CDR3 in amino acids: CASSRRTGGGYEQYF. CDR3 DNA: TGTGCCAGCAGTCGTCGGACAGGGGGGGGGTACGAGCAGTACTTC.

This clonotype was recorded at least ten times. The J gene is TRBJ1-1, the V gene TRBV28; a weak D match, TRBD1 (5 bases). Germline V gene data show CDR1 as MDHEN and CDR2 as SYDVKM. Trimming stripped 7 bases from V and 8 bases from J, with 17 bases between. This CDR3 spans 13 amino acids. CDR3 sequence (DNA): TGTGCCAGCAACAACTTTCAGGGTCCCGAAGCTTTCTTT. Residues: CASNNFQGPEAFF.

This clonotype was observed at least ten times. V is TRBV6-5 and J is TRBJ2-7; D gene unclear. V was trimmed by 0 bases and J by 2 bases, leaving 14 bases between them. Germline assignment: CDR1 MNHEY and CDR2 SVGAGI. This CDR3 contains 16 residues. This CDR3 reads CASSYSVYLNPYEQYF. CDR3 bases: TGTGCCAGCAGTTACTCAGTCTATCTAAATCCCTACGAGCAGTACTTC.

This clonotype has at least ten counts. The chain combines TRBV14 with TRBJ1-2, with unresolved D. V was pared by 5 bases and J by 0 bases, with 7 bases between. The CDR3 contains 13 residues. CDR1 is SGHDN, CDR2 FVKESK, per germline. CDR3 bases: TGTGCCAGCAGCTTGATTTCTAACTATGGCTACACCTTC. Translated, it gives CASSLISNYGYTF.

In its sample, this clonotype was seen many times. The V and J genes are TRBV7-9 and TRBJ2-7, with 12 bases aligning to TRBD2. The CDR3 length is 15 residues. Germline-derived CDR1 and CDR2 are SEHNR and FQNEAQ (reference sequence). J was trimmed by 7 bases and V by 1 base; bases with no gene match: 5. CDR3 in DNA: TGTGCCAGCAGCTTAGGACTAGCGGGAGTGGCGGAGCAGTACTTC. The encoded protein is CASSLGLAGVAEQYF.

This clonotype was recorded many times. V and J are TRBV6-1 and TRBJ2-1; TRBD2 aligns across 11 bases. The germline gives CDR1 MNHNS, CDR2 SASEGT. There are 17 residues in the CDR3. After removal of 6 bases from V and 3 bases from J, the junction contained 10 bases not matched to a gene. This chain's CDR3 is CASSSLTGTSGYNEQFF. As DNA, the CDR3 is TGTGCCAGCAGCTCGCTTACCGGGACTAGCGGCTACAATGAGCAGTTCTTC.

This clonotype was seen a few times. The CDR3 does not close with the conserved phenylalanine or tryptophan, likely indicating a read error. The chain employs TRBV29-1 and TRBJ1-1; D unresolved. The CDR3 contains 13 residues. V was cut by 7 bases and J by 4 bases, with 16 bases left in between. From germline, CDR1 is SQVTM and CDR2 ANQGSEA. CDR3 nucleotides: TGCAGCGGCATGCCGGCCGCGAGCACTGAAGCTTTCTCT. The encoded protein is CSGMPAASTEAFS.

This clonotype turned up a few times. The chain joins TRBV5-4 to TRBJ1-1, with a weak D call TRBD1 (6 bases). The CDR3 is 14 amino acids. Trimming stripped 4 bases from V and 1 base from J, with 11 bases between. From germline, CDR1 is SGHNT and CDR2 YYREEE (reference sequence). The CDR3 sequence: CASSLIQGNTEAFF. For the CDR3, the DNA is TGTGCCAGCAGCCTAATACAGGGGAACACTGAAGCTTTCTTT.